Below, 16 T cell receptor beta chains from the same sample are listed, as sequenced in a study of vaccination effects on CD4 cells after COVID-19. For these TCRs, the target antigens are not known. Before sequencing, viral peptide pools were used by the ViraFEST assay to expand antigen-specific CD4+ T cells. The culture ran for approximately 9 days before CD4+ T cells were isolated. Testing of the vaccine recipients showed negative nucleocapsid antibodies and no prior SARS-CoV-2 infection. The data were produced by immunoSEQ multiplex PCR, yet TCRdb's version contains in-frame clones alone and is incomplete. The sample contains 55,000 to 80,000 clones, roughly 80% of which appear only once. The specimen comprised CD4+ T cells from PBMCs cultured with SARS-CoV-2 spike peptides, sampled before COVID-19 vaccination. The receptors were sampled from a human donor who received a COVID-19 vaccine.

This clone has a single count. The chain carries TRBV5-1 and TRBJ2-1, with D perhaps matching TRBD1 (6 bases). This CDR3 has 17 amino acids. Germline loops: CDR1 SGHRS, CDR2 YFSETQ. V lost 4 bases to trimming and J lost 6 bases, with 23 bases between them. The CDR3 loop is CASSPPLTAVGGNEQFF. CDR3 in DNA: TGCGCCAGCAGCCCACCCTTGACGGCGGTAGGGGGCAATGAGCAGTTCTTC.

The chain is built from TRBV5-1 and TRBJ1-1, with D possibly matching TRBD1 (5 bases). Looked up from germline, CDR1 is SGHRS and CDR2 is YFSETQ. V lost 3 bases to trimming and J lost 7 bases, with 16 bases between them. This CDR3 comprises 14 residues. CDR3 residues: CASSWTGPRGEAFF. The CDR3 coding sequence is TGCGCCAGCAGCTGGACGGGGCCGAGAGGTGAAGCTTTCTTT.

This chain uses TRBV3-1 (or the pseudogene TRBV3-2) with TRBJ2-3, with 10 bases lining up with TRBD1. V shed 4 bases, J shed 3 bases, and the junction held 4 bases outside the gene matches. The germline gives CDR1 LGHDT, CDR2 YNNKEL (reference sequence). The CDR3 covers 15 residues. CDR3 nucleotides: TGTGCCAGCAGCCTTCGGACAGGGGGAACAGATACGCAGTATTTT. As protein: CASSLRTGGTDTQYF.

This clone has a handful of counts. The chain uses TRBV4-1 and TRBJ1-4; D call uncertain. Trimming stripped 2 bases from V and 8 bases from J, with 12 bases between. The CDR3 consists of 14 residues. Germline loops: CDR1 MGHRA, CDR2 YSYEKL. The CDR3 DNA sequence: TGCGCCAGCAGCCAATTCGGCCTGAGGGAAAAACTGTTTTTT. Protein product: CASSQFGLREKLFF.

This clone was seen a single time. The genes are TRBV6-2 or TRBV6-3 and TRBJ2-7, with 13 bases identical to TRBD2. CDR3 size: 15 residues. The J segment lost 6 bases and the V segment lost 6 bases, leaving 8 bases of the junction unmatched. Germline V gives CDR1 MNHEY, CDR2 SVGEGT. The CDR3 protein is CASSLTSGGASEQYV. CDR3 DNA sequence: TGTGCCAGCAGCCTTACTAGCGGGGGGGCCAGCGAGCAGTACGTC.

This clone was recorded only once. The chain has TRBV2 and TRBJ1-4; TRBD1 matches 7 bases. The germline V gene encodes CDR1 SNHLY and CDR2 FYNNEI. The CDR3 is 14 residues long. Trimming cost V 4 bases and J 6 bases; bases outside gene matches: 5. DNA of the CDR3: TGTGCCAGCAGTGCGAGGGGGCAGGATGAAAAACTGTTTTTT. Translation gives CASSARGQDEKLFF.

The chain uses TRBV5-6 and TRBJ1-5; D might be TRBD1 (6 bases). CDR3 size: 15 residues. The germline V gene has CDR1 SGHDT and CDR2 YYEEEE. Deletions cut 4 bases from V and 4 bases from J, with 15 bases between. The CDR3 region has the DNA TGTGCCAGCAGCCGAGCGGACAGCATAAATCAGCCCCAGCATTTT. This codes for CASSRADSINQPQHF.

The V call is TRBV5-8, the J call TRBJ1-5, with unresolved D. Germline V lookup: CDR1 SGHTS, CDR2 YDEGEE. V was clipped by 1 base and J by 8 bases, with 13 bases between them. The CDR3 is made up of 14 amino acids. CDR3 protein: CASSLTRRGEPQHF. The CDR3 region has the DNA TGTGCCAGCAGCTTGACACGCCGAGGTGAGCCCCAGCATTTT.

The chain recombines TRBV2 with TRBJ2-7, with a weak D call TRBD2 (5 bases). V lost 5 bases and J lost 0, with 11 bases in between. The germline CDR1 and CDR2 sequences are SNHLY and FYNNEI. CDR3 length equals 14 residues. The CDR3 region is CASSPWTVSYEQYV. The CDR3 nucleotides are TGTGCCAGCAGTCCGTGGACTGTCTCCTACGAGCAGTACGTC.

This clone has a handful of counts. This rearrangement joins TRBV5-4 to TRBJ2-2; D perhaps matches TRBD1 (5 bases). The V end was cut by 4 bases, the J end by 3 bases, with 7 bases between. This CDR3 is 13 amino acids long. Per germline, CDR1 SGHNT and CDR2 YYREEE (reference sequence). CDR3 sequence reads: CASSTGYTGELFF. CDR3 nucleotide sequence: TGTGCCAGCAGCACAGGATACACCGGGGAGCTGTTTTTT. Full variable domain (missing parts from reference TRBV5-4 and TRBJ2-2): ETGVTQSPTHLIKTRGQQVTLRCSSQSGHNTVSWYQQALGQGPQFIFQYYREEENGRGNFPPRFSGLQFPNYSSELNVNALELDDSALYLCASSTGYTGELFFGEGSRLTVL.

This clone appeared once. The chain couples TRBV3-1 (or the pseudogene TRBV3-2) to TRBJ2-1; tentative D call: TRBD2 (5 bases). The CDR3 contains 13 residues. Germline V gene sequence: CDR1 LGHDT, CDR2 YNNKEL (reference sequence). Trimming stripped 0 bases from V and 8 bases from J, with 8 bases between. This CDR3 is CASSQDRGDEQFF. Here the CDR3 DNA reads TGTGCCAGCAGCCAAGACCGGGGAGATGAGCAGTTCTTC.

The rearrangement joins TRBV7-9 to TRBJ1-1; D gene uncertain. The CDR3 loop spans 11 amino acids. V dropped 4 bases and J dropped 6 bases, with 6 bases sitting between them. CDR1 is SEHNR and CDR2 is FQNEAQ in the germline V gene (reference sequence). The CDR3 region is CASSSLPEAFF. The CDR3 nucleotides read TGTGCCAGCAGCTCCCTCCCTGAAGCTTTCTTT.

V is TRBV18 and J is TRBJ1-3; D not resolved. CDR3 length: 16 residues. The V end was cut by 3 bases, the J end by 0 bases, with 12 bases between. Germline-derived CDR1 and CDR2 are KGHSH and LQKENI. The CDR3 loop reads CASSPSLQSSGNTIYF. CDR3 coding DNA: TGTGCCAGCTCACCCTCCTTACAGAGCTCTGGAAACACCATATATTTT.

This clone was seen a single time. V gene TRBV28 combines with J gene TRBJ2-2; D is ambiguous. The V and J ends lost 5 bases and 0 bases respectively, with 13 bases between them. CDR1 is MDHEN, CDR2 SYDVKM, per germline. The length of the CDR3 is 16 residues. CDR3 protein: CASSETGRANTGELFF. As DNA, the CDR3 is TGTGCCAGCAGTGAGACCGGAAGAGCGAACACCGGGGAGCTGTTTTTT.

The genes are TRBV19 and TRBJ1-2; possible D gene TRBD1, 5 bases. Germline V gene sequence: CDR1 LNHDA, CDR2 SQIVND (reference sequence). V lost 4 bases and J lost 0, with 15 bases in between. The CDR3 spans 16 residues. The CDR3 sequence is CASSSDRLQANYGYTF. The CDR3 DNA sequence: TGTGCCAGTAGTAGTGACAGACTCCAAGCTAACTATGGCTACACCTTC.

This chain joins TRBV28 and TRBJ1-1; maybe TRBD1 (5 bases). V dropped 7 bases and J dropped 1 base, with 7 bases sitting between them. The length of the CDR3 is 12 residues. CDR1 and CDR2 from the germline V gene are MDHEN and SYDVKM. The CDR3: CASKTGNTEAFF. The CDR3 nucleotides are TGTGCCAGCAAAACAGGGAACACTGAAGCTTTCTTT.